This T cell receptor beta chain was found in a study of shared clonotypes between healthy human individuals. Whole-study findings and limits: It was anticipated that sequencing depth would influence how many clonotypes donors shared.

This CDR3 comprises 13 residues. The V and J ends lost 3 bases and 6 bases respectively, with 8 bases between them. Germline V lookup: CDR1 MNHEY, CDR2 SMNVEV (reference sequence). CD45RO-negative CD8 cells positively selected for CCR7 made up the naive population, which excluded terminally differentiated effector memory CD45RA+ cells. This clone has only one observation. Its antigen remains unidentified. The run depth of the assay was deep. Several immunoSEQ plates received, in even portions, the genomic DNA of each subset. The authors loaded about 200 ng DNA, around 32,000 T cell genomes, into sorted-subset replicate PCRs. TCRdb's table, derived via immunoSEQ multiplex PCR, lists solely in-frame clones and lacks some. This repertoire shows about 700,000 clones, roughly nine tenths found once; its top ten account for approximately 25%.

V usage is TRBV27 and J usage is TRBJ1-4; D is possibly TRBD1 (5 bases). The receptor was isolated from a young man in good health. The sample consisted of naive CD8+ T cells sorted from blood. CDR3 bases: TGTGCCAGCAGTTTTGGCAGGGATGAAAAACTGTTTTTT. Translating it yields CASSFGRDEKLFF.